Shown below are 26 T cell receptor beta chains from a single sample sequenced in a study of blood T cell repertoires in COVID-19 (dated by TCRdb to about 2020). The library was built by means of the immunoSEQ multiplex PCR assay. TCRdb re-hosts the immuneACCESS table, in-frame sequences only. Its copies lack some clones; in the studies checked, an unresolved V gene accounts for under half of them, and the cause for the rest is not known. For this sample the table gives 250,000 to 300,000 clones, of which approximately 84% were detected only once. The ten top clones hold roughly a sixth of the sample. Input material: PBMCs or T cells enriched from blood (not recorded which). The receptor set was obtained from a man between 18 and 29 years old who had recovered from COVID-19.

Concerning this clone: Additional DNA sequences in this sample encode the identical CDR3. The chain links TRBV12-3 or TRBV12-4 to TRBJ1-5; D is possibly TRBD1 (6 bases). Deletions cut 6 bases from V and 3 bases from J, with 9 bases between. This CDR3 contains 13 residues. The CDR3 protein is CASSYRVNQPQHF. The CDR3, as DNA: TGTGCCAGCAGCTACAGGGTCAATCAGCCCCAGCATTTT.

In its sample, this clone was seen once. The V and J genes are TRBV5-6 and TRBJ2-1; D is unclear. This CDR3 is built from 11 residues. The germline V gene encodes CDR1 SGHDT and CDR2 YYEEEE. The V end lost 1 base, the J end lost 8 bases, and 4 bases lay between the germline ends. The CDR3 spells CASSLRDEQFF. The CDR3 DNA reads as TGTGCCAGCAGCTTGCGGGATGAGCAGTTCTTC.

The V and J genes are TRBV11-1 and TRBJ2-3; a weak D match, TRBD1 (5 bases). This CDR3 contains 15 residues. Per the germline V gene, CDR1 is SGHAT and CDR2 is FQDESV (reference sequence). V lost 4 bases, J lost 0 bases, and 11 bases lay in between. The CDR3 is CASSSRTRSTDTQYF. DNA for the CDR3: TGTGCCAGCAGCTCACGGACAAGAAGCACAGATACGCAGTATTTT.

The J gene is TRBJ2-2, the V gene TRBV28, with D tentatively TRBD1 (6 bases). The CDR3 extends over 20 amino acids. Trimming cost V 6 bases and J 1 base, with 27 bases left between them. CDR1 and CDR2 (germline): MDHEN, SYDVKM. The CDR3 protein is CASSPREGTLFRRNTGELFF. CDR3 nucleotides: TGTGCCAGCAGCCCCCGTGAGGGGACACTTTTTAGAAGGAACACCGGGGAGCTGTTTTTT.

The chain couples TRBV21-1 to TRBJ2-1; no check of the table's D call, TRBD2, against the DNA was made. TRBV21-1 is shown as a pseudogene. The CDR3 is 13 amino acids. CDR3 sequence: CASSKGLAYEQFF. The CDR3 bases are TGTGCCAGCAGCAAGGGACTAGCTTATGAGCAGTTCTTC.

The chain joins TRBV2 to TRBJ1-2; D is unclear. Germline lookup yields CDR1 SNHLY and CDR2 FYNNEI. V lost 2 bases and J lost 4, with 8 bases in between. The CDR3 contains 13 residues. CDR3 nucleotides: TGTGCCAGCAGTGAACTTACAACCTATGGCTACACCTTC. It yields the protein CASSELTTYGYTF.

The chain recombines TRBV19 with TRBJ2-2; weak D call: TRBD2 (6 bases). The CDR3 has 16 amino acids. V lost 2 bases, J lost 0 bases, and 10 bases lay in between. Per the germline V gene, CDR1 is LNHDA and CDR2 is SQIVND (reference sequence). The CDR3 spells CASSIRETANTGELFF. CDR3 nucleotides: TGTGCCAGTAGTATACGGGAGACAGCGAACACCGGGGAGCTGTTTTTT.

V gene TRBV28 combines with J gene TRBJ2-5, with TRBD1 matching over 11 bases. With V trimmed by 2 bases and J by 4 bases, 3 bases remained unmatched. Germline CDR1 MDHEN, CDR2 SYDVKM. This CDR3 is built from 15 residues. The CDR3 DNA sequence: TGTGCCAGCAGTTTAACCGGACAGGGGGCAGAGACCCAGTACTTC. This codes for CASSLTGQGAETQYF.

The count of this clone is one. J is TRBJ2-3 and V is TRBV28; possibly TRBD1 for D (5 bases). Germline V lookup: CDR1 MDHEN, CDR2 SYDVKM. This CDR3 region has 16 residues. Deletions cut 6 bases from V and 4 bases from J, with 20 bases between. The CDR3 loop is CASRDRQKRTPDTQYF. As DNA, the CDR3 is TGTGCCAGCAGAGATCGACAGAAACGCACGCCAGATACGCAGTATTTT.

The rearrangement links TRBV5-5 to TRBJ1-5; a weak D match, TRBD1 (5 bases). The ends were cut back, 1 base at V and 2 bases at J, with 16 bases in the middle. Germline CDR1 SGHKS, CDR2 YYEKEE (reference sequence). CDR3 size: 17 residues. CDR3 residues: CASSLTRTRRGNQPQHF. The DNA of the CDR3 is TGTGCCAGCAGCTTGACAAGGACAAGGAGAGGCAATCAGCCCCAGCATTTT.

The chain links TRBV6-5 to TRBJ2-3; the match to TRBD2 covers 8 bases. CDR3 length: 15 amino acids. The junction had 4 bases not matched to a gene; V was cut back by 3 bases and J by 2 bases. The germline V gene has CDR1 MNHEY and CDR2 SVGAGI. CDR3 sequence (DNA): TGTGCCAGCAGTTATTACGGGAGGGCCACAGATACGCAGTATTTT. This codes for CASSYYGRATDTQYF.

CDR3 residues: CASSLALLMSSYNEQFF. The CDR3 DNA sequence: TGTGCCAGCAGCTTAGCCCTACTCATGAGCTCCTACAATGAGCAGTTCTTC. V gene TRBV7-6 combines with J gene TRBJ2-1; D is unresolved. The CDR3 length is 17 residues. V was cut by 0 bases and J by 0 bases, with 12 bases left in between. Germline CDR1 is SGHVS and CDR2 is FNYEAQ.

This clone was seen just once. This chain joins TRBV9 and TRBJ1-5; 9 nucleotides align to TRBD1. The CDR3 is 15 amino acids. CDR1 is SGDLS, CDR2 YYNGEE, per germline. V lost 2 bases to trimming and J lost 2 bases; unmatched junction nucleotides: 2. The DNA for the CDR3 is TGTGCCAGCAGCGTTACAGGGGGCGGCAATCAGCCCCAGCATTTT. Translating it yields CASSVTGGGNQPQHF.

V and J are TRBV12-3 or TRBV12-4 and TRBJ1-5, with D perhaps TRBD1 (5 bases). The length of the CDR3 is 13 residues. V dropped 8 bases and J dropped 3 bases, with 11 bases sitting between them. The DNA of the CDR3 is TGTGCCAGCGGGGCAGGCGCCAATCAGCCCCAGCATTTT. Translated, it gives CASGAGANQPQHF.

This sequence joins TRBV2 and TRBJ1-2; D gene unclear. This CDR3 is built from 15 residues. Germline V CDR1 and CDR2: SNHLY, FYNNEI. The V and J ends lost 1 base and 4 bases respectively, with 13 bases between them. CDR3 loop: CASSEVARPVYGYTF. The CDR3 nucleotides are TGTGCCAGCAGTGAAGTGGCGCGGCCGGTCTATGGCTACACCTTC.

The rearrangement joins TRBV5-6 to TRBJ1-4; D is undetermined. Per germline, CDR1 SGHDT and CDR2 YYEEEE. This CDR3 spans 16 amino acids. V lost 3 bases, J lost 8 bases, and 20 bases lay in between. Here the CDR3 reads CASSSRRTLIKEKLFF. Here the CDR3 DNA reads TGTGCCAGCAGCTCCCGGCGGACTCTGATTAAGGAAAAACTGTTTTTT.

The chain combines TRBV7-9 with TRBJ1-1; D is perhaps TRBD1 (6 bases). V lost 7 bases, J lost 9 bases, and 15 bases lay in between. This CDR3 has 12 amino acids. The germline CDR1 and CDR2 sequences are SEHNR and FQNEAQ (reference sequence). CDR3 in amino acids: CASKSEGGQAFF. DNA for the CDR3: TGTGCCAGCAAATCAGAAGGGGGACAAGCTTTCTTT.

This clone turned up a few times. This chain links TRBV30 with TRBJ1-6; D gene unclear. The germline CDR1 and CDR2 sequences are GTSNPN and SVGIG (reference sequence). The CDR3 spans 16 residues. Deletions cut 2 bases from V and 5 bases from J, with 16 bases between. CDR3 sequence: CAWSRNRGFDNSPLHF. In nucleotides, the CDR3 is TGTGCCTGGAGTAGGAACCGCGGGTTCGATAATTCACCCCTCCACTTT. The variable domain in full, completed from reference TRBV30 and TRBJ1-6, reads SQTIHQWPATLVQPVGSPLSLECTVEGTSNPNLYWYRQAAGRGLQLLFYSVGIGQISSEVPQNLSASRPQDRQFILSSKKLLLSDSGFYLCAWSRNRGFDNSPLHFGNGTRLTVT.

The chain combines TRBV4-2 with TRBJ2-1, with a tentative D call TRBD1 (6 bases). The CDR3 consists of 12 residues. Germline loops: CDR1 LGHNA, CDR2 YNFKEQ. The ends were cut back, 3 bases at V and 11 bases at J, with 11 bases in the middle. This CDR3 reads CASSHSDRKQFF. In DNA form, the CDR3 reads TGTGCCAGCAGCCATTCCGACAGGAAGCAGTTCTTC.

The chain recombines TRBV19 with TRBJ2-6; 13 bases line up with TRBD2. Germline CDR1 LNHDA, CDR2 SQIVND (reference sequence). J was trimmed by 2 bases and V by 7 bases; bases with no gene match: 2. The CDR3 length is 16 residues. The CDR3 here is CASMGLAGTGANVLTF. The CDR3 nucleotides are TGTGCCAGTATGGGACTAGCGGGAACTGGGGCCAACGTCCTGACTTTC.

The V gene is TRBV2, the J gene TRBJ1-4; a weak D match, TRBD1 (6 bases). CDR1 SNHLY and CDR2 FYNNEI come from the germline V gene. V dropped 11 bases and J dropped 7 bases, with 17 bases sitting between them. There are 13 residues in the CDR3. The CDR3 reads CAYRGGGGEKLFF. The CDR3 DNA follows: TGTGCCTACCGCGGGGGGGGCGGTGAAAAACTGTTTTTT.

This clone has more than one count but fewer than ten. The V gene is TRBV10-1, the J gene TRBJ2-1; the D gene is possibly TRBD1 (6 bases). CDR1 and CDR2 from the germline V gene are WNHNN and SYGVQD (reference sequence). There are 14 residues in the CDR3. Deletions cut 3 bases from V and 8 bases from J, with 14 bases between. CDR3 amino acids: CASSESRGKYEQFF. In DNA form, the CDR3 reads TGCGCCAGCAGTGAAAGCAGGGGAAAGTATGAGCAGTTCTTC.

The chain employs TRBV27 and TRBJ2-7, with D possibly matching TRBD2 (5 bases). The length of the CDR3 is 13 residues. Trimming shortened V by 5 bases and J by 4 bases, and 12 bases separated the two germline ends. Looked up from germline, CDR1 is MNHEY and CDR2 is SMNVEV (reference sequence). The CDR3 DNA sequence: TGTGCCAGCAGTGTAGTCTCGGGGTACGAGCAGTACTTC. This gives the protein CASSVVSGYEQYF.

The chain uses TRBV27 and TRBJ1-2; 10 bases match TRBD1. J was trimmed by 2 bases and V by 6 bases; bases with no gene match: 9. The germline V gene has CDR1 MNHEY and CDR2 SMNVEV (reference sequence). The CDR3 sequence is 16 residues long. The CDR3 sequence is CASRLLGTGENYGYTF. The CDR3 nucleotides read TGTGCCAGCAGGTTACTGGGGACAGGGGAGAACTATGGCTACACCTTC.

The chain combines TRBV2 with TRBJ2-1; 10 positions agree with TRBD2. The CDR3 is made up of 16 amino acids. The V and J ends lost 3 bases and 7 bases, in that order; junction bases with no gene match: 9. The germline gives CDR1 SNHLY, CDR2 FYNNEI. The chain's CDR3 is CASSEIRLAGGNEQFF. The CDR3 DNA reads TGTGCCAGCAGTGAGATCCGACTAGCGGGCGGGAATGAGCAGTTCTTC.

The rearrangement uses TRBV11-2 and TRBJ1-2; D possibly corresponds to TRBD1 (5 bases). This CDR3 is built from 13 residues. Germline-derived CDR1 and CDR2 are SGHAT and FQNNGV. Deletions cut 0 bases from V and 7 bases from J, with 9 bases between. As DNA, the CDR3 is TGTGCCAGCAGCTTAGATCGCCAGGGTGGCTACACCTTC. Residues: CASSLDRQGGYTF.